The sequence of this T cell receptor (beta chain) was determined in a study of T cells in localized non-small cell lung cancer. The V segment lost 1 base and the J segment 0 bases; nucleotides outside the gene matches: 7. The CDR3 has 19 residues. Germline V gives CDR1 SGHTA, CDR2 FQGNSA. Data came from immunoSEQ multiplex PCR; TCRdb stores just in-frame clones and leaves some out. Of more than 45,000 clones listed, more than 80% are singletons. V and J are TRBV7-2 and TRBJ2-3, with 13 bases matching TRBD2. Sequencing used peripheral blood, obtained before any cancer treatment. This clonotype was sampled from a male donor at least 60 years old with stage III squamous cell lung carcinoma. The DNA for the CDR3 is TGTGCCAGCAGCTTAGGGGGGACTAGCGGGGTCTCTAGCACAGATACGCAGTATTTT. Its translation: CASSLGGTSGVSSTDTQYF.